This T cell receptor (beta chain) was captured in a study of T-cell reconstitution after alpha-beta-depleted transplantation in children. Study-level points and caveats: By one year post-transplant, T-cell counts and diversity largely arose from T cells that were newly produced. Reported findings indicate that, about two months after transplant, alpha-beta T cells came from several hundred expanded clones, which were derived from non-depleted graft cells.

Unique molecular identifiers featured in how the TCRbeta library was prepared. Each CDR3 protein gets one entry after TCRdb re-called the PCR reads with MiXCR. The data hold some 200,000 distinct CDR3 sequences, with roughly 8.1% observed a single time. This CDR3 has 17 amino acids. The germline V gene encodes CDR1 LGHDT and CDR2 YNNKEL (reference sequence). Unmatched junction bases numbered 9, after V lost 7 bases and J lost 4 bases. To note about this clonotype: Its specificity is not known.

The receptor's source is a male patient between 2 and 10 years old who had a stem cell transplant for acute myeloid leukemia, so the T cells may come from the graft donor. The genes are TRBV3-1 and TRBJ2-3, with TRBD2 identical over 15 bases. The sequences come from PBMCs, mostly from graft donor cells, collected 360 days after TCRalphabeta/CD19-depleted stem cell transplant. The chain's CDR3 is CASTPGLAGGPADTQYF. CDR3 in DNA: TGTGCCAGCACCCCCGGACTAGCGGGAGGGCCCGCAGATACGCAGTATTTT.